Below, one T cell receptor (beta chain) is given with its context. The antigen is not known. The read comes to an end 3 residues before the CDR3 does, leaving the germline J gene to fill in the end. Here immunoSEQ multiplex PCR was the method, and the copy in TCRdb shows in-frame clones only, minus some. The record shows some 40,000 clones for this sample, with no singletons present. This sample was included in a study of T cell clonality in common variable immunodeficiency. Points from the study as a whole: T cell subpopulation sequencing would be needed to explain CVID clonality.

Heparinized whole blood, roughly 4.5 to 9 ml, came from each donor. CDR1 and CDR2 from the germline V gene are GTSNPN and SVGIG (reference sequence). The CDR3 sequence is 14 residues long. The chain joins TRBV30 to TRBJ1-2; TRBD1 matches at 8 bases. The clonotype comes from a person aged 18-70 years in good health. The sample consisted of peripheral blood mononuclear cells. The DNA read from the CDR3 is TGTGCCTGGAAAGGGACAGGCGGATACGGTGAC. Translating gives CAWKGTGGYGD. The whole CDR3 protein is CAWKGTGGYGDYTF.